This T cell receptor (beta chain) came from a study of blood T cells in healthy people across ages (dated by TCRdb to about 2015). For the study in its entirety: In model experiments, template switching captured about one uniquely barcoded TCR beta cDNA molecule for every two T cells. To track age-related changes in TCR beta repertoire diversity, the study relied on deep sequencing normalized with unique cDNA molecular identifiers. Donors were grouped into four age groups: young (average about 15 years), middle-aged (roughly 38), aged (approximately 58) and long-lived (approximately 75). Donors of different ages were randomly distributed across sequencing lanes to avoid experimental bias. Two additional independent replicas of 1 million unique cDNA reads from the same blood draw were analyzed for two donors (one aged 18 to 30 and one aged 80 or older). Paper-wide results and their limitations: Total diversity estimates from one million sequenced T cells were considered lower bounds and underestimates. The CMV infection status of donors was not known, potentially confounding age-related changes in expanded clonotypes. The percentage of naive T cells measured by flow cytometry correlated strongly with observed TCR beta diversity. Since profiling was done on bulk unsorted PBMCs, naive and antigen-experienced compartments could not be conclusively compared. The long-lived group showed more naive CD4+ T cells, fewer expanded clones and increased TCR diversity than the aged group, suggesting age selection. Observed TCR beta diversity per million T cells fell roughly linearly with age, and a significant reduction was already apparent by age roughly 40.

The method behind the library was 5' RACE. Sequencer: Illumina HiSeq 2500. The second PCR ran for roughly 7 to 11 cycles and used a J-beta primer mix along with a sample-barcoded 5' primer. A unique molecular identifier was introduced onto each TCR beta cDNA molecule by a template-switch 5' adaptor carrying 12 random nucleotides. At least 2.5 million CDR3-containing paired-end reads were obtained from each sample. The Mint cDNA synthesis kit, primed by a TRBC-specific oligonucleotide, was used to synthesize first-strand cDNA from all RNA. Following uracil-DNA glycosylase treatment, all cDNA underwent a first 18-cycle PCR with the universal primers M1SS and BC2_uni_R. Under the source paper's analysis protocol: For normalization, 1 million high-quality reads, each with a distinct molecular identifier, were randomly selected from each sample. Instead of being binned into consensus sequences, reads that shared molecular identifiers were thrown out. MiTCR, set to a Q25 quality threshold and the strictest error-elimination algorithm, was used for CDR3 identification, clonotype clustering and error correction. Lower-bound total TCR beta diversity was estimated with a nonparametric unseen species model using Euler transformation. The public reads were run again by TCRdb, first through fastp at Q25 and then through MiXCR, and only productive beta chains were kept. Identical CDR3 protein sequences are pooled into one entry, listed with their most common genes and DNA. These V and J calls derive from TCRdb rather than the authors' analysis. This sample holds about 730,000 distinct CDR3 sequences; 35% to 45% were observed only once. Approximately 22% of the sample comes from the top ten.

Systemically healthy Caucasian individuals from Russia, approximately 39 in total and aged roughly 6 to 100 years, were included as donors. Around 9.8 milliliters of peripheral blood were collected from each donor into EDTA-treated Vacutainer tubes. PBMCs were isolated by Ficoll-Paque density-gradient centrifugation, with at least 6 million obtained per sample. Total RNA was extracted from PBMCs with Trizol reagent, with at least 6 micrograms obtained per sample. For every donor, flow cytometry on a PBMC aliquot measured the percentage of naive CD45RAhigh/CD27high T cells. Regarding this clonotype: Its antigen remains unidentified. Nothing much larger sits one base from this clone, and base qualities are not available.

The germline V gene provides CDR1 ENHRY and CDR2 SYGVKD. V sheds 5 bases and J sheds 3 bases, leaving 23 bases between their ends. The CDR3 spans 17 residues, from the cysteine through the phenylalanine. Only the CDR3 portion is preserved as DNA: 51 bases, with reading frame beginning at the first base. Sequencing input: blood. The rearranged chain carries TRBV10-3 and TRBJ2-7; the D segment could be TRBD1, given 5 matching bases. The sequence derives from a woman aged 55-75 years in good health. CDR3 region: CAISRPRDSEIIYEQYF. At the DNA level, the sequence is TGTGCCATCAGTCGACCCCGCGACAGCGAGATTATCTACGAGCAGTACTTC.